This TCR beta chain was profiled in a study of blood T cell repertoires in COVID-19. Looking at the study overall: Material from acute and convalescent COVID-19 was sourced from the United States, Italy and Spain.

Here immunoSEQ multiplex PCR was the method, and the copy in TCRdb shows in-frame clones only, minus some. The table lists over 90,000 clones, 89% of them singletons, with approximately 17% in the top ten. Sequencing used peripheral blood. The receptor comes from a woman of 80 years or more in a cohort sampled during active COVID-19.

Written as DNA, the CDR3 is TGTGCCAGCAGCGGGGGGGCCTACGAGCAGTACTTC. Its protein is CASSGGAYEQYF. The chain uses TRBV3-1 (or the pseudogene TRBV3-2) and TRBJ2-7; TRBD2 matches at 7 bases. Germline CDR1 is LGHDT and CDR2 is YNNKEL (reference sequence). J was trimmed by 2 bases and V by 5 bases; bases with no gene match: 0. CDR3 size: 12 residues.